Here is one T cell receptor (beta chain) with its context. The sample originates from a study of T cells after yellow fever vaccination. Regarding the study as a whole: The study found a weaker secondary response that peaked faster, day 5 versus 15. Abundant bulk-derived clonotypes could contaminate FACS-sorted repertoires. The booster response re-showed most primary clones: 96% CD4, 88% CD8.

This CDR3 region has 18 residues. Germline assignment: CDR1 LGHDT and CDR2 YNNKEL (reference sequence). The ends lost 5 bases at V and 2 bases at J; junction bases unmatched: 11. TCRdb ran MiXCR on the 5' RACE reads and lists one entry per CDR3 protein. The data hold some 80,000 distinct CDR3 sequences, with about 14% observed a single time. Sequenced material: CD8+ T cells not binding an NS4B(214-222) dextramer, sorted from PBMCs, taken less than 25 days after the first yellow fever vaccination. V usage is TRBV3-1 and J usage is TRBJ2-6; 8 bases are shared with TRBD2. This TCR came from a young man who received the YFV17D yellow fever vaccine. CDR3 DNA sequence: TGTGCCAGCAGCGAAGGCCCCCGGGGGGGCGCTGGGGCCAACGTCCTGACTTTC. It yields the protein CASSEGPRGGAGANVLTF.